A single sample is the source of the 18 T cell receptor beta chains below, sequenced in a study of T cell changes during pregnancy in multiple sclerosis. Some clones are missing from TCRdb's copy, which holds only in-frame ones; the method was immunoSEQ multiplex PCR. The sample yields around 36,000 clones, about 93% seen once. The sample consisted of CD4+ T cells from peripheral blood mononuclear cells, taken in the third trimester of pregnancy. The receptors shown here come from a female donor with multiple sclerosis, enrolled in a pregnancy study.

This chain uses TRBV28 with TRBJ1-2; 7 bases line up with TRBD1. The CDR3 is 14 amino acids. Trimming removed 1 base from V and 3 bases from J; junction bases left unmatched: 2. From germline, CDR1 is MDHEN and CDR2 SYDVKM. CDR3 amino acids: CASSLSGTDYGYTF. The CDR3 DNA is TGTGCCAGCAGTTTATCCGGGACAGACTATGGCTACACCTTC.

The chain carries TRBV13 and TRBJ2-2; 16 positions agree with TRBD2. The CDR3 contains 16 residues. V was pared by 5 bases and J by 6 bases, with 3 bases of the junction left unmatched. Germline loops: CDR1 PRHDT, CDR2 FYEKMQ (reference sequence). CDR3 loop: CASSPGTSGRAGELFF. As DNA, the CDR3 is TGTGCCAGCAGCCCTGGGACTAGCGGGAGGGCCGGGGAGCTGTTTTTT.

The sample holds one count of this clone. The chain combines TRBV5-1 with TRBJ2-1; TRBD2 matches 7 bases. The CDR3 consists of 11 residues. Trimming cost V 7 bases and J 6 bases; bases outside gene matches: 1. Germline V gives CDR1 SGHRS, CDR2 YFSETQ. In DNA, the CDR3 is TGCGCCAGCGGGAGGGCCAATGAGCAGTTCTTC. It codes for CASGRANEQFF. The full variable domain, completed using reference TRBV5-1 and TRBJ2-1, is KAGVTQTPRYLIKTRGQQVTLSCSPISGHRSVSWYQQTPGQGLQFLFEYFSETQRNKGNFPGRFSGRQFSNSRSEMNVSTLELGDSALYLCASGRANEQFFGPGTRLTVL.

The chain carries TRBV6-1 and TRBJ1-5, with TRBD1 as a possible D gene (6 bases). Germline CDR1 is MNHNS and CDR2 is SASEGT. V lost 6 bases, J lost 6 bases, and 12 bases lay in between. This CDR3 contains 13 residues. The CDR3 DNA reads as TGTGCCAGCAGAAGACAGGACAGTCAGCCCCAGCATTTT. This translates into CASRRQDSQPQHF.

Only one count was recorded for this clone. The DNA for the CDR3 is TGCGCCAGCAGCCCGCCAGCGGTCACAGATACGCAGTATTTT. Its protein is CASSPPAVTDTQYF. V usage is TRBV4-1 and J usage is TRBJ2-3; D may be TRBD2 (5 bases). CDR1 is MGHRA and CDR2 is YSYEKL in the germline V gene. The CDR3 spans 14 residues. Trimming took off 4 bases at V and 2 bases at J, with 10 bases between the two ends.

This rearrangement joins TRBV5-6 to TRBJ2-5; TRBD2 matches 10 bases. Germline CDR1 is SGHDT and CDR2 is YYEEEE. The CDR3 loop spans 15 amino acids. The V segment lost 2 bases and the J segment 2 bases; nucleotides outside the gene matches: 3. CDR3 nucleotides: TGTGCCAGCAGCTTACTAGCGGGACGGCAAGAGACCCAGTACTTC. The encoded protein is CASSLLAGRQETQYF.

This chain joins TRBV28 and TRBJ2-5; 7 positions agree with TRBD2. The CDR3 has 15 residues. J was trimmed by 5 bases and V by 5 bases; bases with no gene match: 11. CDR1 is MDHEN and CDR2 is SYDVKM in the germline V gene. CDR3: CASSPRTRTGETQYF. In DNA, the CDR3 is TGTGCCAGCAGTCCGCGGACTAGGACGGGGGAGACCCAGTACTTC.

As for this clone: At one end the junction does not follow the germline gene, possibly because of a read error. The genes are TRBV25-1 and TRBJ1-5; 7 bases fit TRBD1. CDR1 is MGHDK, CDR2 SYGVNS, per germline. This CDR3 spans 18 amino acids. The chain's CDR3 is CASRDQEGAAYSDQPQHF. The CDR3 DNA follows: TGTGCCAGCAGAGATCAAGAGGGGGCGGCATATAGCGATCAGCCCCAGCATTTT.

The J gene is TRBJ2-7, the V gene TRBV5-4; 10 nucleotides agree with TRBD1. Per the germline V gene, CDR1 is SGHNT and CDR2 is YYREEE (reference sequence). There are 19 residues in the CDR3. Trimming at V came to 4 bases and at J to 0 bases, leaving 16 bases not matched to a gene. CDR3 in amino acids: CASSRYRDRGRQTSYEQYF. The CDR3 DNA reads as TGTGCCAGCAGCCGGTACCGGGACAGGGGCCGCCAAACCTCCTACGAGCAGTACTTC.

The chain uses TRBV27 and TRBJ2-2; D not certain. The V and J ends lost 6 bases and 1 base respectively, with 9 bases between them. CDR1 MNHEY and CDR2 SMNVEV come from the germline V gene (reference sequence). The CDR3 is made up of 14 amino acids. The DNA for the CDR3 is TGTGCCAGCAGGAGAGCTTTGAACACCGGGGAGCTGTTTTTT. Translating it yields CASRRALNTGELFF.

The chain employs TRBV5-1 and TRBJ1-1; D might be TRBD1 (6 bases). Germline CDR1 SGHRS, CDR2 YFSETQ. V was cut by 4 bases and J by 5 bases, with 9 bases left in between. This CDR3 comprises 12 residues. The CDR3: CASSTGSTEAFF. The DNA of the CDR3 is TGCGCCAGCAGCACAGGGTCGACTGAAGCTTTCTTT. Full variable domain (remainder filled in from reference TRBV5-1 and TRBJ1-1): KAGVTQTPRYLIKTRGQQVTLSCSPISGHRSVSWYQQTPGQGLQFLFEYFSETQRNKGNFPGRFSGRQFSNSRSEMNVSTLELGDSALYLCASSTGSTEAFFGQGTRLTVV.

This clone was detected a few times. This chain joins TRBV7-9 and TRBJ2-3; D unresolved. V gave up 1 base and J gave up 5 bases, with 4 bases separating them. Germline CDR1 is SEHNR and CDR2 is FQNEAQ (reference sequence). CDR3 length equals 12 residues. CDR3 sequence reads: CASSLGLDTQYF. The CDR3 nucleotides read TGTGCCAGCAGCTTAGGACTAGATACGCAGTATTTT.

The rearrangement links TRBV14 to TRBJ2-5; no clear D. V lost 4 bases to trimming and J lost 3 bases, with 3 bases between them. The CDR3 consists of 11 residues. Per germline, CDR1 SGHDN and CDR2 FVKESK. Here the CDR3 DNA reads TGTGCCAGCAGCCTCGAAGAGACCCAGTACTTC. Translating gives CASSLEETQYF.

The chain joins TRBV4-2 to TRBJ2-7; 8 bases are a match to TRBD1. Germline trimming cut 4 bases from V and 4 bases from J; bases unmatched to any gene: 6. The CDR3 spans 14 residues. CDR1 and CDR2 from the germline V gene are LGHNA and YNFKEQ. CDR3 sequence: CASSLEDRDYEQYF. The CDR3 bases are TGTGCCAGCAGCCTGGAGGACAGGGATTACGAGCAGTACTTC.

The CDR3 is CASSITGTDLNYGYTF. The DNA of the CDR3 is TGTGCCAGTAGTATAACAGGGACGGACCTCAACTATGGCTACACCTTC. The chain couples TRBV19 to TRBJ1-2, with D maybe TRBD1 (6 bases). Trimming took off 2 bases at V and 2 bases at J, with 15 bases between the two ends. The CDR3 has 16 residues. CDR1 LNHDA and CDR2 SQIVND come from the germline V gene (reference sequence).

The chain links TRBV11-2 to TRBJ2-1, with 9 bases fitting TRBD2. Losses at the gene ends were 6 bases for V and 2 bases for J; bases not matched to a gene: 5. This CDR3 region has 15 residues. Looked up from germline, CDR1 is SGHAT and CDR2 is FQNNGV. For the CDR3, the DNA is TGTGCCAGCAGTTCGACTAGCGGCCCCTACAATGAGCAGTTCTTC. This codes for CASSSTSGPYNEQFF.

The J gene is TRBJ2-1, the V gene TRBV7-2, with D hard to call. The CDR3 runs 12 residues. Between the trimmed V and J ends, which lost 2 bases and 10 bases, there was a span of 9 bases. Germline lookup yields CDR1 SGHTA and CDR2 FQGNSA. The CDR3 bases are TGTGCCAGCAGCTTACCTAGATTAGAGCAGTTCTTC. Residues: CASSLPRLEQFF. The complete variable domain, with remaining parts taken from reference TRBV7-2 and TRBJ2-1, reads GAGVSQSPSNKVTEKGKDVELRCDPISGHTALYWYRQSLGQGLEFLIYFQGNSAPDKSGLPSDRFSAERTGGSVSTLTIQRTQQEDSAVYLCASSLPRLEQFFGPGTRLTVL.

V gene TRBV9 combines with J gene TRBJ2-2; D might be TRBD1 (5 bases). Trimming took 2 bases from V and 4 from J, leaving 12 bases between them. This CDR3 is 15 amino acids long. Germline V gene sequence: CDR1 SGDLS, CDR2 YYNGEE. CDR3 DNA: TGTGCCAGCAGCGTCCTACAGGAATCCACCGGGGAGCTGTTTTTT. It translates to CASSVLQESTGELFF.